Listed below are T cell receptor beta chains from one sample, sequenced in a study of T-cell memory formation after mild COVID-19. TCRdb itself ran the 5' RACE reads through MiXCR, one entry per CDR3 protein. The repertoire holds more than 250,000 distinct CDR3 sequences, with around 15% as singletons. Sample: PBMCs or a T cell subset sorted from them (not recorded which). Receptor source: a young man who had mild COVID-19 (a few samples of this study predate the infection). Cell type and time point are not known. CDR3s include the opening cysteine and the closing phenylalanine or tryptophan. Each record gives: V gene, CDR3 length, D gene, CDR3 protein. A D gene is named only where the DNA matches it firmly.

TRBV4-2 | 16 | TRBD2 | CASSQILAGVGNEQFF
TRBV7-9 | 17 | NA | CASSLGGLTVRNTEAFF
TRBV6-2/TRBV6-3 | 15 | TRBD2 | CASSIQRGGVETQYF
TRBV2 | 15 | NA | CASRPRGPSTDTQYF
TRBV7-9 | 14 | NA | CASSLVSSDEKLFF
TRBV20-1 | 14 | NA | CSATGLRSYNEQFF
TRBV2 | 13 | NA | CASTLHIAYGYTF
TRBV20-1 | 12 | TRBD1 | CSARGTAETQYF
TRBV7-6 | 13 | TRBD1 | CASSFGQGQPQHF
TRBV6-6 | 17 | NA | CASRPRGLSSYNSPLHF
TRBV6-1 | 13 | NA | CASTGLGRETQYF
TRBV5-1 | 19 | TRBD2 | CASSARPGLAGASYNEQFF
TRBV4-3 | 17 | NA | CASSQEGGRTIAYEQYF
TRBV6-2/TRBV6-3 | 15 | NA | CASSSPGGGTDTQYF
TRBV7-2 | 19 | TRBD2 | CASSTLLGAGDPSYNEQFF
TRBV4-3 | 17 | NA | CASSQDRRLENTGELFF
TRBV4-1 | 14 | TRBD2 | CASSQSAGQETQYF
TRBV15 | 13 | TRBD2 | CATSRGGGETQYF
TRBV12-3/TRBV12-4 | 14 | NA | CASRTPGRNTEAFF
TRBV4-3 | 13 | NA | CASSLGTAETQYF
TRBV12-3/TRBV12-4 | 13 | TRBD2 | CATKGGLTHTQYF
TRBV7-9 | 16 | NA | CASSFPRGGGDTEAFF
TRBV7-2 | 15 | NA | CASSLIPLWGYGYTF
TRBV7-2 | 14 | TRBD1 | CASSRDRGHQPQHF
TRBV20-1 | 13 | NA | CSAGEADYNEQFF
TRBV25-1 | 11 | NA | CASTTQETQYF
TRBV5-1 | 15 | NA | CASSLAGTGYNEQFF
TRBV7-8 | 17 | NA | CASSLTQQGPPNYGYTF
TRBV18 | 13 | NA | CASSHLANYGYTF
TRBV20-1 | 11 | NA | CSGLRTTEAFF
TRBV5-1 | 13 | TRBD1 | CASRDRDYNEQFF
TRBV13 | 14 | NA | CASSPGGMPGELFF
TRBV7-3 | 17 | NA | CASSLYQTLSGANVLTF
TRBV7-3 | 13 | NA | CASSPDSQTEAFF
TRBV20-1 | 13 | NA | CSARTRDNYGYTF
TRBV4-1 | 14 | NA | CASSQPSSNQPQHF
TRBV4-1 | 14 | NA | CASSQDRGTYEQYF
TRBV2 | 16 | NA | CASRTPWGADTDTQYF
TRBV9 | 16 | TRBD2 | CASSVGSSGGWDEQFF
TRBV9 | 13 | NA | CASSRTRYNEQFF
TRBV7-9 | 14 | NA | CASSLGTPNTEAFF
TRBV12-3/TRBV12-4 | 13 | NA | CASRTDSPYEQYF
TRBV4-3 | 17 | TRBD1 | CASRRWGRGSQNTEAFF
TRBV7-2 | 15 | NA | CASSPYRGGADGYTF
TRBV29-1 | 13 | TRBD1 | CSVAIGQGDKQYF
TRBV9 | 15 | NA | CASSVLPLDTGELFF
TRBV11-2 | 16 | NA | CASSFSIYQSTGELFF
TRBV10-3 | 15 | TRBD2 | CAISALAGFSDTQYF
TRBV4-1 | 15 | TRBD1 | CASSPGQESYQPQHF
TRBV15 | 14 | TRBD1 | CATSRTGQSYEQYF
TRBV12-3/TRBV12-4 | 14 | TRBD2 | CASRFGGGGGEQYF
TRBV5-5 | 11 | TRBD1 | CASSAGQVQFF
TRBV4-3 | 18 | NA | CASSQDPSGEGRNSPLHF